This passage covers 30 T cell receptor beta chains from one sample sequenced in a study of blood T cells in healthy people across ages. Sample-barcoded 5' priming and a J-beta primer mix drove a second PCR of 7 to 11 cycles. TCRdb passed the 5' RACE reads through MiXCR, listing each CDR3 protein once. The data show 1.8 million or so distinct CDR3 sequences, approximately 39% seen once. The sample was blood. All receptors derive from a human donor in good health.

The DNA for the CDR3 is TGTGCCAGCAGCGTATGGGCTAGCGGGGGCTCGGATACGCAGTATTTT. Encoded protein: CASSVWASGGSDTQYF. The chain joins TRBV9 to TRBJ2-3; 10 bases align to TRBD2. CDR3 length equals 16 residues. V shed 1 base and J 6 bases; nucleotides not matched to a gene: 8. The germline V gene encodes CDR1 SGDLS and CDR2 YYNGEE.

Of note for this clonotype: One end of the junction varies from germline; a read error may be responsible. The V gene is TRBV30, the J gene TRBJ1-5; TRBD1 matches at 9 bases. The CDR3 has 13 residues. Germline V CDR1 and CDR2: GTSNPN, SVGIG (reference sequence). The CDR3 here is CTWSTGGRQPQHF. CDR3 DNA sequence: TGTACCTGGAGTACAGGGGGCAGGCAGCCCCAGCATTTT.

The chain recombines TRBV12-3 or TRBV12-4 with TRBJ1-2; 9 nucleotides line up with TRBD1. Trimming took 4 bases from V and 4 from J; bases not matched to a gene: 13. The CDR3 is made up of 17 amino acids. CDR3: CASSSTVQGARSYGYTF. The CDR3, as DNA: TGTGCCAGCAGTTCAACGGTACAGGGGGCGCGAAGCTATGGCTACACCTTC.

This sequence joins TRBV7-9 and TRBJ2-3, with D possibly matching TRBD1 (6 bases). Trimming cost V 3 bases and J 6 bases, with 13 bases left between them. CDR1 and CDR2 from the germline V gene are SEHNR and FQNEAQ (reference sequence). The CDR3 totals 14 residues. The CDR3 nucleotides are TGTGCCAGCAGCTTGGACAGAAGAGGCGATACGCAGTATTTT. Protein product: CASSLDRRGDTQYF.

Details on this clonotype: An end of the junction differs from the germline gene, which may be a read error. V is TRBV28 and J is TRBJ2-3, with D possibly matching TRBD2 (5 bases). This CDR3 is built from 14 residues. Germline values: CDR1 MDHEN, CDR2 SYDVKM. The CDR3 coding sequence is TGTGCCAGCAGGTTAAGCGGTAGCACAGCTACGCAGTATTTT. Protein product: CASRLSGSTATQYF.

This clonotype came up a few times. The chain combines TRBV6-2 or TRBV6-3 with TRBJ2-7; no clear D gene. The CDR3 extends over 13 amino acids. Trimming left V 8 bases short and J 1 base short, with 12 bases between. The germline gives CDR1 MNHEY, CDR2 SVGEGT. The chain's CDR3 is CASRLMGSYEQYF. The CDR3 nucleotides are TGTGCCAGCCGACTTATGGGGTCCTACGAGCAGTACTTC.

V gene TRBV7-2 combines with J gene TRBJ2-5; 13 bases map to TRBD2. Trimming at V came to 2 bases and at J to 5 bases, leaving 11 bases not matched to a gene. CDR1 and CDR2 from the germline V gene are SGHTA and FQGNSA. The CDR3 runs to 18 residues. The DNA of the CDR3 is TGTGCCAGCAGCTTAAGACTAGCGGGGGGATTTAGAGGGGAGACCCAGTACTTC. Translation: CASSLRLAGGFRGETQYF.

This clonotype was observed a handful of times. The rearrangement uses TRBV11-1 and TRBJ1-2, with D possibly being TRBD1 (6 bases). The V gene lost 5 bases and the J gene lost 4 bases, with 17 bases spanning the gap. The CDR3 consists of 15 residues. Germline CDR1 reads SGHAT; CDR2 reads FQDESV (reference sequence). As DNA, the CDR3 is TGTGCCAGCAGCGCTACCGGGACAAGCTTCTATGGCTACACCTTC. Translating it yields CASSATGTSFYGYTF.

The J gene is TRBJ2-4, the V gene TRBV7-8; 10 bases match TRBD1. The J call is in doubt because the DNA end fits TRBJ2-7 better. The CDR3 consists of 18 residues. Germline CDR1 SGHVS, CDR2 FQNEAQ. The CDR3 DNA reads as TGTGCCAGCAGCTTATTCGGAGGGAGACAGGGGGCGAGGAACGAGCAGTACTTC. It codes for CASSLFGGRQGARNEQYF.

V and J are TRBV3-1 and TRBJ2-7; D remains unclear. This CDR3 has 14 residues. V lost 2 bases, J lost 0 bases, and 8 bases lay in between. Looked up from germline, CDR1 is LGHDT and CDR2 is YNNKEL (reference sequence). The CDR3: CASSQSRRSYEQYF. DNA for the CDR3: TGTGCCAGCAGCCAATCGCGCCGCTCCTACGAGCAGTACTTC.

The table lists this clonotype with a few counts. A much larger clonotype is one base distant, so this may be a read error. The J gene is TRBJ1-2, the V gene TRBV5-1; 8 bases are a match to TRBD1. The CDR3 runs to 11 residues. Germline CDR1 and CDR2: SGHRS and YFSETQ. CDR3 sequence reads: CTSSEDRVYTF. The DNA for the CDR3 is TGCACCAGCAGTGAGGACAGGGTGTACACCTTC.

The rearrangement joins TRBV11-2 to TRBJ1-2; D perhaps matches TRBD1 (6 bases). Deletions cut 5 bases from V and 6 bases from J, with 16 bases between. The CDR3 consists of 14 residues. Germline-derived CDR1 and CDR2 are SGHAT and FQNNGV. The CDR3: CASSGEDRMHGYTF. The CDR3 DNA sequence: TGTGCCAGCAGCGGCGAAGACAGGATGCATGGCTACACCTTC.

This chain uses TRBV6-2 or TRBV6-3 with TRBJ2-7; 7 nucleotides match TRBD1. In germline, CDR1 is MNHEY, CDR2 SVGEGT. There are 16 residues in the CDR3. V lost 6 bases to trimming and J lost 2 bases; unmatched junction nucleotides: 13. The DNA of the CDR3 is TGTGCCAGCAGCCCGACCCTTAGGGACAGCACCTACGAGCAGTACTTC. Amino acid sequence: CASSPTLRDSTYEQYF.

This clonotype was seen repeatedly, ten times or more. This chain uses TRBV10-3 with TRBJ2-5; unclear D gene. V was shortened by 3 bases and J by 5 bases, with 13 bases between the two germline ends. The CDR3 extends over 14 amino acids. Germline-derived CDR1 and CDR2 are ENHRY and SYGVKD. The CDR3: CAISDVVATETQYF. Written as DNA, the CDR3 is TGTGCCATCAGTGATGTAGTAGCCACGGAGACCCAGTACTTC.

The rearrangement links TRBV6-5 to TRBJ2-7; weak D call: TRBD1 (5 bases). Germline CDR1 is MNHEY and CDR2 is SVGAGI. V lost 6 bases to trimming and J lost 0 bases, with 18 bases between them. CDR3 length: 16 residues. The CDR3 loop is CASSHRPNRLSYEQYF. The CDR3 coding sequence is TGTGCCAGCAGCCACCGACCCAACAGGCTCTCCTACGAGCAGTACTTC.

This clonotype was picked up a small number of times. The CDR3 DNA is TGTGCCAGCAGCCAAGATCTACCTTACCCCGGGACAGAGATTTACAATGAGCAGTTCTTC. The encoded protein is CASSQDLPYPGTEIYNEQFF. The chain employs TRBV4-2 and TRBJ2-1; 7 nucleotides match TRBD1. From germline, CDR1 is LGHNA and CDR2 YNFKEQ. Trimming took 0 bases from V and 4 from J; bases not matched to a gene: 18. CDR3 length: 20 residues.

About this clonotype: A read error may account for a junction end that differs from germline. The rearrangement joins TRBV6-4 to TRBJ2-1, with D perhaps given as TRBD1 or TRBD2 (6 bases each). The CDR3 spans 15 residues. Germline V gives CDR1 MRHNA, CDR2 SNTAGT. CDR3 protein: CANSVEVGGYNEQFF. The CDR3 DNA follows: TGTGCCAACAGTGTGGAGGTAGGGGGGTACAATGAGCAGTTCTTC.

The chain employs TRBV9 and TRBJ1-1, with a possible D match to TRBD1 (6 bases). Germline values: CDR1 SGDLS, CDR2 YYNGEE. Between the trimmed V and J ends, which lost 0 bases and 3 bases, there was a span of 9 bases. The CDR3 runs to 14 residues. CDR3: CASSVEDSHTEAFF. The DNA of the CDR3 is TGTGCCAGCAGCGTAGAGGACAGCCACACTGAAGCTTTCTTT.

In its sample, this clonotype was seen once. At one end, the junction sequence differs from germline, possibly due to a read error. This rearrangement joins TRBV7-9 to TRBJ2-2, with TRBD1 matching over 9 bases. Germline V gene sequence: CDR1 SEHNR, CDR2 FQNEAQ (reference sequence). There are 16 residues in the CDR3. The chain's CDR3 is CASSPPRGQGTGGLFF. CDR3 DNA sequence: TGTGCCAGCAGCCCCCCCCGGGGACAGGGCACCGGGGGGCTGTTTTTT. The full variable domain, completed using reference TRBV7-9 and TRBJ2-2, is DTGVSQNPRHKITKRGQNVTFRCDPISEHNRLYWYRQTLGQGPEFLTYFQNEAQLEKSRLLSDRFSAERPKGSFSTLEIQRTEQGDSAMYLCASSPPRGQGTGGLFFGEGSRLTVL.

This clonotype was observed a few times. The chain employs TRBV12-3 or TRBV12-4 and TRBJ1-6; TRBD1 might be the D (6 bases). V was clipped by 6 bases and J by 13 bases, with 16 bases between them. This CDR3 spans 13 amino acids. CDR3 residues: CASSSGTMFPLHF. As DNA, the CDR3 is TGTGCCAGCAGCTCAGGGACAATGTTTCCCCTCCACTTT.

The V gene is TRBV7-2, the J gene TRBJ1-2; 7 positions match TRBD1. The germline V gene encodes CDR1 SGHTA and CDR2 FQGNSA. J lost 7 bases, V lost 3 bases, and 14 bases had no gene match. CDR3 length: 16 amino acids. CDR3 in DNA: TGTGCCAGCAGCTTCTCCGCCCTGACAGGGAGGGGTGGCTACACCTTC. The encoded protein is CASSFSALTGRGGYTF.

This clonotype turned up a few times. The gene calls are TRBV15 and TRBJ2-1; TRBD2 is a possible D gene (6 bases). This CDR3 spans 16 amino acids. Germline-derived CDR1 and CDR2 are LNHNV and YYDKDF (reference sequence). V was trimmed by 2 bases and J by 2 bases, leaving 13 bases between them. The CDR3 DNA sequence: TGTGCCACCAGCAGACCTCTAGCGCAAGCCTACAATGAGCAGTTCTTC. It codes for CATSRPLAQAYNEQFF.

The chain has TRBV11-2 and TRBJ2-1, with TRBD2 matching 10 bases. V shed 2 bases, J shed 0 bases, and the junction held 10 bases outside the gene matches. This CDR3 has 19 residues. Germline CDR1 reads SGHAT; CDR2 reads FQNNGV. The CDR3 here is CASSLLAGGLSSSYNEQFF. The CDR3 nucleotides are TGTGCCAGCAGCTTATTAGCGGGGGGCCTCTCAAGCTCCTACAATGAGCAGTTCTTC.

The sample holds a few counts of this clonotype. V and J are TRBV20-1 and TRBJ2-7, with 8 bases lining up with TRBD2. The end of the DNA aligns better with TRBJ2-5, so the J call may be wrong. The CDR3 length is 13 residues. Germline loops: CDR1 DFQATT, CDR2 SNEGSKA (reference sequence). CDR3 sequence reads: CSARFGGGETQYF. In nucleotides, the CDR3 is TGCAGTGCTAGATTCGGGGGGGGAGAGACCCAGTACTTC.

The rearrangement uses TRBV20-1 and TRBJ2-3; 11 nucleotides agree with TRBD2. The CDR3 length is 18 residues. The junction had 18 bases not matched to a gene; V was cut back by 6 bases and J by 4 bases. The germline CDR1 and CDR2 sequences are DFQATT and SNEGSKA (reference sequence). The CDR3 region is CSAPTGRTSGSGSDTQYF. DNA of the CDR3: TGCAGTGCCCCAACAGGGCGGACTAGCGGGTCGGGCTCAGATACGCAGTATTTT.

This clonotype appeared a single time. The chain has TRBV19 and TRBJ1-1; D is unclear. Per germline, CDR1 LNHDA and CDR2 SQIVND (reference sequence). The V end lost 1 base, the J end lost 0 bases, and 3 bases lay between the germline ends. CDR3 length: 13 residues. CDR3 sequence: CASSIAVNTEAFF. Written as DNA, the CDR3 is TGTGCCAGTAGTATAGCGGTGAACACTGAAGCTTTCTTT.

This clonotype turned up a few times. The chain combines TRBV7-2 with TRBJ1-2; D remains ambiguous. Germline V lookup: CDR1 SGHTA, CDR2 FQGNSA. The CDR3 is made up of 14 amino acids. Trimming took 5 bases from V and 0 from J, leaving 10 bases between them. CDR3 residues: CASSLRLTNYGYTF. CDR3 nucleotide sequence: TGTGCCAGCAGCCTAAGACTGACTAACTATGGCTACACCTTC.

The table lists this clonotype with a few counts. The chain combines TRBV7-2 with TRBJ1-3; D gene ambiguous. This CDR3 is 13 amino acids long. Germline V gives CDR1 SGHTA, CDR2 FQGNSA. V lost 4 bases and J lost 5, with 9 bases in between. CDR3 sequence reads: CASSSARRNTIYF. The CDR3 region has the DNA TGTGCCAGCAGCTCGGCGCGAAGAAACACCATATATTTT.

The chain has TRBV7-2 and TRBJ1-1; TRBD1 agrees at 10 bases. Germline values: CDR1 SGHTA, CDR2 FQGNSA. The CDR3 has 15 residues. Trimming removed 5 bases from V and 4 bases from J; junction bases left unmatched: 7. The CDR3 here is CASSPRQGAGTEAFF. The CDR3 coding sequence is TGTGCCAGCAGCCCGCGACAGGGGGCAGGCACTGAAGCTTTCTTT.

J is TRBJ2-5 and V is TRBV28; D ambiguous. This CDR3 spans 15 amino acids. From germline, CDR1 is MDHEN and CDR2 SYDVKM. V was clipped by 2 bases and J by 1 base, with 11 bases between them. The CDR3 sequence: CASSLSVRTQETQYF. The CDR3 DNA is TGTGCCAGCAGTTTAAGTGTGAGAACCCAAGAGACCCAGTACTTC.